Shown below are 5 T cell receptor beta chains from a single sample sequenced in a study of vaccination effects on CD4 cells after COVID-19. These receptors' antigens are unknown. Profiling relied on immunoSEQ multiplex PCR, and the TCRdb table lists in-frame clones only, not all of them. The sample records 20,000 to 30,000 clones, 77% being singletons. Before any sequencing was done, the ViraFEST assay used viral peptide pools to expand antigen-specific CD4+ T cells. Researchers isolated CD4+ T cells once approximately eleven days of culture had elapsed. According to PCR results, the person was infected with SARS-CoV-2 between March and December 2020. Sequenced material: CD4+ T cells from PBMCs cultured with HCoV-NL63 spike peptides, taken before COVID-19 vaccination. The receptors here all came from a human donor who had a prior SARS-CoV-2 infection.

The chain couples TRBV11-2 to TRBJ2-5; D is uncertain. The V gene lost 2 bases and the J gene lost 0 bases, with 4 bases spanning the gap. Germline CDR1 and CDR2: SGHAT and FQNNGV. This CDR3 spans 13 amino acids. Here the CDR3 reads CASSLSHQETQYF. Written as DNA, the CDR3 is TGTGCCAGCAGCTTATCGCACCAAGAGACCCAGTACTTC.

This clone was recorded only once. This chain uses TRBV5-1 with TRBJ2-5, with a tentative D call TRBD1 (5 bases). The CDR3 has 13 amino acids. Trimming took 3 bases from V and 6 from J, leaving 12 bases between them. CDR1 and CDR2 from the germline V gene are SGHRS and YFSETQ. CDR3 nucleotide sequence: TGCGCCAGCAGCTCGATGACAGCCCAGACCCAGTACTTC. Translation gives CASSSMTAQTQYF.

V and J are TRBV11-3 and TRBJ2-7; the match to TRBD2 covers 13 bases. Germline lookup yields CDR1 SGHNT and CDR2 YENEEA. V shed 1 base, J shed 6 bases, and the junction held 15 bases outside the gene matches. The CDR3 is 19 residues long. The CDR3 DNA reads TGTGCCAGCAGCTTAGCACGCCTATCCACTAGCGGGAGGGTTCGCGAGCAGTACTTC. Translating it yields CASSLARLSTSGRVREQYF.

The chain has TRBV25-1 and TRBJ2-7; 8 nucleotides match TRBD2. CDR3 size: 15 residues. J was trimmed by 2 bases and V by 1 base; bases with no gene match: 4. Germline-derived CDR1 and CDR2 are MGHDK and SYGVNS. The CDR3 sequence is CASSESGGAAYEQYF. In DNA form, the CDR3 reads TGTGCCAGCAGTGAATCCGGGGGGGCCGCCTACGAGCAGTACTTC.

V is TRBV7-8 and J is TRBJ2-1; 8 bases are a match to TRBD2. The CDR3 runs 15 residues. V shed 2 bases, J shed 9 bases, and the junction held 9 bases outside the gene matches. Germline V lookup: CDR1 SGHVS, CDR2 FQNEAQ. In nucleotides, the CDR3 is TGTGCCAGCAGCTTACAAGCGGGAGTTTTCAGTGAGCAGTTCTTC. Translation: CASSLQAGVFSEQFF.